A single T cell receptor beta chain is shown here with its context. This CDR3 comprises 15 residues. The V gene end was trimmed by 2 bases and the J gene end by 7 bases; junction bases not matched to a gene: 2. Germline V gene sequence: CDR1 MNHNS, CDR2 SASEGT. This record belongs to a study of blood T cell repertoires in COVID-19. Libraries were prepared by immunoSEQ multiplex PCR; TCRdb keeps only in-frame clonotypes and omits some of them. The sample has around 470,000 clones; 85% to 90% are singletons. The chain joins TRBV6-1 to TRBJ2-1, with 13 positions matching TRBD2. Sequenced: peripheral blood. This clonotype was sampled from a man aged 18 to 30 with COVID-19, enrolled during active disease. CDR3 in DNA: TGTGCCAGCAGTGAATGGGGACTAGCGGGGAATGAGCAGTTCTTC. Its translation is CASSEWGLAGNEQFF.